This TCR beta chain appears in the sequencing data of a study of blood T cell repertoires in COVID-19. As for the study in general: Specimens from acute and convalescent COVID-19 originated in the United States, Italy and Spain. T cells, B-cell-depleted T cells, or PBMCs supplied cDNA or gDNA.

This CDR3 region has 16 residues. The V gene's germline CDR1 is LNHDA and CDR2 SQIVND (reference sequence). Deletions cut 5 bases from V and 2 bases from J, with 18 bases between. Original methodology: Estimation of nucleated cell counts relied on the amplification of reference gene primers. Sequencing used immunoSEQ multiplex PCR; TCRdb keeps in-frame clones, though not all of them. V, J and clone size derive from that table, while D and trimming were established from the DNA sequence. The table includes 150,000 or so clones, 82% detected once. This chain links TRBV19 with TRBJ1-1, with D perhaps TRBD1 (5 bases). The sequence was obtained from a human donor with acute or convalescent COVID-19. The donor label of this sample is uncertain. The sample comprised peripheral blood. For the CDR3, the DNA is TGTGCCAGTAGTTCGAGGACCCCGGGGGGAAACACTGAAGCTTTCTTT. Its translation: CASSSRTPGGNTEAFF.